These T cell receptor beta chains were read from a single sample in a study of CD8+ T cells in alopecia areata. The table came from immunoSEQ multiplex PCR; TCRdb's copy has only in-frame clones and leaves some out. The sample lists fewer than 250,000 clones, about three fifths seen once, with roughly 0.67% in the top ten. The sample here was CD4+ T cells sorted from blood, taken at week 4, from a patient treated with tofacitinib. The receptors shown here come from a human donor with alopecia areata. The CDR3 runs from the conserved cysteine through the conserved F or W. Fields, in order: clone size, V gene, J gene, D gene, CDR3 DNA, CDR3 protein. D genes are given only for firm matches. Size is omitted from some rows. Given values are once, few, many or a class for expanded clones.

size: -
V: TRBV11-2
J: TRBJ2-3
D: -
DNA: TGTGCCAGCAGCTTAGATTCGGGAGTTCCAGATACGCAGTATTTT
CDR3: CASSLDSGVPDTQYF

size: once
V: TRBV27
J: TRBJ2-3
D: -
DNA: TGTGCCAGCAGTCCTACTAGCTTAAGGCGCACAGATACGCAGTATTTT
CDR3: CASSPTSLRRTDTQYF

size: few
V: TRBV5-4
J: TRBJ2-1
D: TRBD2
DNA: TGTGCCAGCAGCTTGCCGGGACTAGCGGAAAATGAGCAGTTCTTC
CDR3: CASSLPGLAENEQFF

size: -
V: TRBV30
J: TRBJ2-3
D: TRBD2
DNA: TGTGCCTGGAGGTTACTAGCGGGACACTCCAGCACAGATACGCAGTATTTT
CDR3: CAWRLLAGHSSTDTQYF

size: -
V: TRBV27
J: TRBJ2-5
D: -
DNA: TGTGCCAGCAGTTTCTCAGGAGGTGAGACCCAGTACTTC
CDR3: CASSFSGGETQYF

size: -
V: TRBV29-1
J: TRBJ1-2
D: TRBD1
DNA: TGCAGCGTTGACCCCCCCTCAGGGGGAAGGGGCTACACCTTC
CDR3: CSVDPPSGGRGYTF

size: -
V: TRBV30
J: TRBJ1-3
D: -
DNA: TGTGCCTGGAGTTTGAGAATATCCTCTGGAAACACCATATATTTT
CDR3: CAWSLRISSGNTIYF

size: -
V: TRBV4-3
J: TRBJ2-7
D: TRBD2
DNA: TGCGCCAGCAGCCTGGGGTCGGCGCGGGAGCCCGGCGAGCAGTACTTC
CDR3: CASSLGSAREPGEQYF

size: once
V: TRBV10-3
J: TRBJ2-2
D: -
DNA: TGTGCCATCAGTAAAAGCACCGGGGAGCTGTTTTTT
CDR3: CAISKSTGELFF

size: few
V: TRBV29-1
J: TRBJ2-7
D: TRBD2
DNA: TGCAGCGTGGGGACTAGCGGTTCCTACGAGCAGTACTTC
CDR3: CSVGTSGSYEQYF

size: -
V: TRBV29-1
J: TRBJ2-7
D: -
DNA: TGCAGCGTTGACGTGGCGGGCGAGCAGTACTTC
CDR3: CSVDVAGEQYF

size: -
V: TRBV2
J: TRBJ2-2
D: -
DNA: TGTGCCAGCAGTCCCTCTAGGGGCACCGGGGAGCTGTTTTTT
CDR3: CASSPSRGTGELFF

size: -
V: TRBV29-1
J: TRBJ2-7
D: TRBD1
DNA: TGCAGCGTTGAGTTGGGGACAGGGAGTTACGAGCAGTACTTC
CDR3: CSVELGTGSYEQYF

size: -
V: TRBV30
J: TRBJ1-2
D: TRBD1
DNA: TGTGCCTGGGGCCGACAGGGGATAGGGTATGGCTACACCTTC
CDR3: CAWGRQGIGYGYTF

size: -
V: TRBV5-4
J: TRBJ1-1
D: -
DNA: TGTGCCAGCAGCTTGAATTGGCGGGGCGGGAACACTGAAGCTTTCTTT
CDR3: CASSLNWRGGNTEAFF

size: once
V: TRBV19
J: TRBJ2-2
D: -
DNA: TGTGCCAGTAGGAAGGTCGGTGGAACCGGGGAGCTGTTTTTT
CDR3: CASRKVGGTGELFF

size: -
V: TRBV27
J: TRBJ2-7
D: TRBD1
DNA: TGTGCCAGCAGTTCTACGACAGGGGTCGAGGAGCAGTACTTC
CDR3: CASSSTTGVEEQYF

size: -
V: TRBV6-1
J: TRBJ2-2
D: -
DNA: TGTGCCAGCGTAGATTCGAACACCGGGGAGCTGTTTTTT
CDR3: CASVDSNTGELFF

size: -
V: TRBV10-2
J: TRBJ2-1
D: -
DNA: TGCGCCAGCAGTGAGGGTGGGGCTAGGAAGCAGTTCTTC
CDR3: CASSEGGARKQFF

size: -
V: TRBV5-1
J: TRBJ2-5
D: TRBD2
DNA: TGCGCCAGCAGTCGAAGCGGGATGGAAGAGACCCAGTACTTC
CDR3: CASSRSGMEETQYF

size: -
V: TRBV29-1
J: TRBJ2-5
D: TRBD2
DNA: TGCAGCGTCGCCTTAGCGGGAGGGCCGGGAGAGACCCAGTACTTC
CDR3: CSVALAGGPGETQYF

size: -
V: TRBV9
J: TRBJ2-3
D: -
DNA: TGTGCCAGCAGCCCCAGGACGGTTTTCACAGATACGCAGTATTTT
CDR3: CASSPRTVFTDTQYF